The entry that follows covers one T cell receptor beta chain sequence. This record belongs to a study of shared clonotypes between healthy human individuals. The wider study: Serving as donors were two women and a few men, whose ages spanned 18 to 49. Researchers assigned three CD4 naive, three CD4 memory, two CD8 naive and one CD8 memory plate to each donor.

This table comes from immunoSEQ multiplex PCR, and its TCRdb copy is limited to in-frame clones, with some not included. In the table there are over a million clones, roughly 96% of which are singletons. J gave up 9 bases and V 3 bases, and 14 bases lay outside the gene matches. The CDR3 length is 15 residues. Germline V gene lookup returns CDR1 SGHRS and CDR2 YFSETQ. Sequenced input: naive CD4+ T cells sorted from blood. Regarding subset: CD45RA+ positively selected. This chain uses TRBV5-1 with TRBJ2-5; TRBD2 agrees at 7 bases. The sequence derives from a man aged 30-40 years in good health. The CDR3 region is CASSSRDYPRVAQYF. Written as DNA, the CDR3 is TGCGCCAGCAGCTCCCGGGACTATCCAAGAGTGGCCCAGTACTTC. Drawing the rest from reference TRBV5-1 and TRBJ2-5, the complete variable domain is KAGVTQTPRYLIKTRGQQVTLSCSPISGHRSVSWYQQTPGQGLQFLFEYFSETQRNKGNFPGRFSGRQFSNSRSEMNVSTLELGDSALYLCASSSRDYPRVAQYFGPGTRLLVL.